This T cell receptor beta chain was identified during a study of control samples from healthy donors and cancer patients. Method: immunoSEQ multiplex PCR; TCRdb's copy keeps in-frame clones and lacks some. The sample consists of 150,000 to 200,000 clones, around 90% of them appearing once. The CDR3 covers 15 residues. Per the germline V gene, CDR1 is SGDLS and CDR2 is YYNGEE. Trimming took off 4 bases at V and 5 bases at J, with 16 bases between the two ends. This clonotype was sampled from a man aged 25-45 years in good health. Sequences were obtained from blood. The chain recombines TRBV9 with TRBJ1-5, with D tentatively TRBD1 (5 bases). The CDR3 coding sequence is TGTGCCAGCAGCACGGGGGGTTCCACCTATCAGCCCCAGCATTTT. Translating it yields CASSTGGSTYQPQHF.